These 21 T cell receptor beta chains originate from one sample sequenced in a study of T-cell reconstitution after alpha-beta-depleted transplantation in children. For TCRbeta, the library was prepared with unique molecular identifiers. One entry per CDR3 protein, called by TCRdb with MiXCR from the PCR reads. The sample lists about 460,000 distinct CDR3 sequences; about 12% were seen once. The sample in question was PBMCs from the stem cell graft donor, obtained from the stem cell graft. The receptors derive from a human donor who donated a stem cell graft to a child with combined immunodeficiency.

This clonotype was counted a few times. The rearrangement uses TRBV18 and TRBJ2-2; 8 bases are a match to TRBD1. The CDR3 is made up of 16 amino acids. Trimming cost V 6 bases and J 0 bases; bases outside gene matches: 6. CDR1 is KGHSH, CDR2 LQKENI, per germline. CDR3 amino acids: CASSATGGANTGELFF. As DNA, the CDR3 is TGTGCCAGCTCGGCCACAGGGGGAGCGAACACCGGGGAGCTGTTTTTT. The variable domain in full, completed from reference TRBV18 and TRBJ2-2, reads NAGVMQNPRHLVRRRGQEARLRCSPMKGHSHVYWYRQLPEEGLKFMVYLQKENIIDESGMPKERFSAEFPKEGPSILRIQQVVRGDSAAYFCASSATGGANTGELFFGEGSRLTVL.

This clonotype has more than one count but fewer than ten. The rearrangement links TRBV20-1 to TRBJ2-3; D uncertain. Germline V gives CDR1 DFQATT, CDR2 SNEGSKA (reference sequence). V lost 1 base and J 1 base, leaving 12 bases between the germline ends. This CDR3 comprises 15 residues. The CDR3 protein is CSARVTGGRTDTQYF. In DNA form, the CDR3 reads TGCAGTGCTAGAGTCACGGGTGGGCGCACAGATACGCAGTATTTT.

Many counts were recorded for this clonotype. The CDR3 loop is CASSTLRSTDTQYF. DNA for the CDR3: TGTGCCAGCAGCACTCTCCGGAGCACAGATACGCAGTATTTT. The chain carries TRBV12-3 or TRBV12-4 and TRBJ2-3; D unresolved. Trimming took off 6 bases at V and 0 bases at J, with 10 bases between the two ends. The length of the CDR3 is 14 residues.

This clonotype was seen ten or more times. The chain recombines TRBV10-3 with TRBJ2-5; possibly TRBD1 for D (7 bases). The germline V gene has CDR1 ENHRY and CDR2 SYGVKD. The CDR3 spans 14 residues. The germline V and J ends were trimmed by 4 bases and 1 base, with 10 bases remaining between them. The CDR3 sequence is CAISAGDSQETQYF. CDR3 nucleotides: TGTGCCATCAGTGCGGGGGACAGCCAAGAGACCCAGTACTTC.

This clonotype was recorded many times. The J gene is TRBJ2-1, the V gene TRBV7-9; no definite D call. This CDR3 has 12 residues. Germline V gene lookup returns CDR1 SEHNR and CDR2 FQNEAQ (reference sequence). Trimming pared 5 bases from V and 3 bases from J, leaving 5 bases between. The CDR3 protein is CASSNNYNEQFF. CDR3 nucleotide sequence: TGTGCCAGCAGCAATAACTACAATGAGCAGTTCTTC. The full variable domain, rest sourced from reference TRBV7-9 and TRBJ2-1, is DTGVSQNPRHKITKRGQNVTFRCDPISEHNRLYWYRQTLGQGPEFLTYFQNEAQLEKSRLLSDRFSAERPKGSFSTLEIQRTEQGDSAMYLCASSNNYNEQFFGPGTRLTVL.

V usage is TRBV7-9 and J usage is TRBJ1-1, with D possibly matching TRBD1 (5 bases). Trimming stripped 7 bases from V and 6 bases from J, with 15 bases between. This CDR3 has 13 residues. Per germline, CDR1 SEHNR and CDR2 FQNEAQ (reference sequence). This CDR3 reads CASIQTVTAEAFF. Here the CDR3 DNA reads TGTGCCAGCATCCAGACAGTCACGGCTGAAGCTTTCTTT.

There are many counts of this clonotype. The chain couples TRBV12-3 or TRBV12-4 to TRBJ1-2; 8 bases line up with TRBD1. The trim removed 6 bases at V and 3 bases at J, leaving 9 bases unmatched. The CDR3 contains 15 residues. CDR3 amino acids: CASRLRPGGDYGYTF. CDR3 nucleotides: TGTGCCAGCAGGCTGAGGCCAGGGGGCGACTATGGCTACACCTTC.

This chain uses TRBV24-1 with TRBJ2-3; TRBD2 aligns across 7 bases. The CDR3 contains 18 residues. The J segment lost 0 bases and the V segment lost 0 bases, leaving 8 bases of the junction unmatched. Germline V gene data show CDR1 as KGHDR and CDR2 as SFDVKD. The CDR3 DNA reads as TGTGCCACCAGTGATTTGGGGCGGGGCGGGAGAAGCACAGATACGCAGTATTTT. Amino acid sequence: CATSDLGRGGRSTDTQYF.

This clonotype has only a few counts. The CDR3 DNA sequence: TGTGCCAGCAGTTCACAGGGGGGTGGCAATCAGCCCCAGCATTTT. It is translated as CASSSQGGGNQPQHF. This rearrangement joins TRBV12-3 or TRBV12-4 to TRBJ1-5; the match to TRBD1 covers 8 bases. The ends lost 4 bases at V and 2 bases at J; junction bases unmatched: 4. The CDR3 has 15 residues.

This clonotype showed up many times. The chain has TRBV27 and TRBJ2-1, with D uncertain. The V and J ends lost 6 bases and 8 bases respectively, with 8 bases between them. From germline, CDR1 is MNHEY and CDR2 SMNVEV (reference sequence). The CDR3 loop spans 11 amino acids. The CDR3 here is CASRRIYEQFF. CDR3 DNA sequence: TGTGCCAGCAGACGAATATATGAGCAGTTCTTC.

This chain connects TRBV4-3 to TRBJ1-5, with D unresolved. Germline V gene data show CDR1 as LGHNA and CDR2 as YSLEER. The length of the CDR3 is 15 residues. Trimming shortened V by 0 bases and J by 7 bases, and 13 bases separated the two germline ends. CDR3 bases: TGCGCCAGCAGCCAAGATTACGGGTCTTCGCAGCCCCAGCATTTT. Translating it yields CASSQDYGSSQPQHF.

This clonotype was seen many times. The rearrangement joins TRBV29-1 to TRBJ2-1, with a tentative D call TRBD2 (5 bases). V was shortened by 3 bases and J by 5 bases, with 14 bases between the two germline ends. Looked up from germline, CDR1 is SQVTM and CDR2 is ANQGSEA. This CDR3 is built from 14 residues. CDR3 nucleotides: TGCAGCGTTGAGGGGTGGGAGACTCACAATGAGCAGTTCTTC. Translation: CSVEGWETHNEQFF.

The V and J genes are TRBV20-1 and TRBJ2-4; 12 nucleotides agree with TRBD1. The V gene's germline CDR1 is DFQATT and CDR2 SNEGSKA (reference sequence). The CDR3 contains 17 residues. V lost 3 bases to trimming and J lost 0 bases; unmatched junction nucleotides: 6. The DNA of the CDR3 is TGCAGTGCTAGTCCGGGACAGGGGGCCGTAGCCAAAAACATTCAGTACTTC. It yields the protein CSASPGQGAVAKNIQYF.

This chain connects TRBV29-1 to TRBJ2-1; tentatively, D is TRBD2 (6 bases). The CDR3 sequence is 16 residues long. V was pared by 6 bases and J by 0 bases, with 18 bases between. CDR1 and CDR2 (germline): SQVTM, ANQGSEA. CDR3 protein: CSVYGVAERSYNEQFF. CDR3 nucleotides: TGCAGCGTCTATGGGGTAGCGGAACGCTCCTACAATGAGCAGTTCTTC.

This clonotype was recorded a few times. The chain combines TRBV19 with TRBJ2-7, with a possible D match to TRBD1 (6 bases). The CDR3 is made up of 14 amino acids. The germline gives CDR1 LNHDA, CDR2 SQIVND (reference sequence). V dropped 5 bases and J dropped 0 bases, with 11 bases sitting between them. As DNA, the CDR3 is TGTGCCAGTAGTTCGGACAGAAACTCCTACGAGCAGTACTTC. Amino acids: CASSSDRNSYEQYF.

This clonotype appeared a few times. This rearrangement joins TRBV6-2 or TRBV6-3 to TRBJ2-7; TRBD1 aligns across 9 bases. Germline assignment: CDR1 MNHEY and CDR2 SVGEGT. The CDR3 is 15 residues long. V lost 4 bases to trimming and J lost 6 bases; unmatched junction nucleotides: 10. The CDR3 region has the DNA TGTGCCAGCAGTTTTGATTTACAGGGGGCGTTCGAGCAGTACTTC. Its translation: CASSFDLQGAFEQYF.

This clonotype was detected only a few times. The J gene is TRBJ2-7, the V gene TRBV15, with 10 nucleotides matching TRBD2. V trimming: 0 bases; J trimming: 4 bases; junction bases outside the gene matches: 9. CDR3 length: 17 amino acids. The V gene's germline CDR1 is LNHNV and CDR2 YYDKDF (reference sequence). The CDR3 DNA reads as TGTGCCACCAGCAGAGATTCGGGGACTAGCGACCCATACGAGCAGTACTTC. Protein product: CATSRDSGTSDPYEQYF.

There are many counts of this clonotype. This chain uses TRBV9 with TRBJ2-3, with D perhaps TRBD2 (7 bases). The CDR3 has 15 residues. Trimming took 3 bases from V and 6 from J, leaving 17 bases between them. Germline V gene sequence: CDR1 SGDLS, CDR2 YYNGEE. CDR3 in DNA: TGTGCCAGCAGCGCGAGGTGGGGGGGCGAGGATACGCAGTATTTT. Translation gives CASSARWGGEDTQYF.

This clonotype was observed a few times. V is TRBV24-1 and J is TRBJ2-2; possible D gene TRBD2, 6 bases. Germline values: CDR1 KGHDR, CDR2 SFDVKD. The CDR3 is made up of 17 amino acids. V dropped 3 bases and J dropped 7 bases, with 20 bases sitting between them. The CDR3 DNA reads as TGTGCCACCAGTGATCCCCCCTCCGGGGGATTGGGCGGGGAGCTGTTTTTT. This sequence encodes CATSDPPSGGLGGELFF.

This clonotype was counted a few times. The chain carries TRBV29-1 and TRBJ2-5; 8 bases fit TRBD2. The CDR3 extends over 12 amino acids. Unmatched junction bases numbered 6, after V lost 7 bases and J lost 5 bases. Germline V gene data show CDR1 as SQVTM and CDR2 as ANQGSEA. CDR3 nucleotides: TGCAGCGCCCCGACTAGCGCCGAGACCCAGTACTTC. It is translated as CSAPTSAETQYF.

CDR3 protein: CASSRATGVQYF. CDR3 bases: TGTGCCAGCAGTCGAGCGACAGGGGTGCAGTATTTT. The rearrangement links TRBV12-3 or TRBV12-4 to TRBJ2-3, with TRBD1 matching 8 bases. Trimming at V came to 5 bases and at J to 11 bases, leaving 6 bases not matched to a gene. The CDR3 has 12 amino acids.